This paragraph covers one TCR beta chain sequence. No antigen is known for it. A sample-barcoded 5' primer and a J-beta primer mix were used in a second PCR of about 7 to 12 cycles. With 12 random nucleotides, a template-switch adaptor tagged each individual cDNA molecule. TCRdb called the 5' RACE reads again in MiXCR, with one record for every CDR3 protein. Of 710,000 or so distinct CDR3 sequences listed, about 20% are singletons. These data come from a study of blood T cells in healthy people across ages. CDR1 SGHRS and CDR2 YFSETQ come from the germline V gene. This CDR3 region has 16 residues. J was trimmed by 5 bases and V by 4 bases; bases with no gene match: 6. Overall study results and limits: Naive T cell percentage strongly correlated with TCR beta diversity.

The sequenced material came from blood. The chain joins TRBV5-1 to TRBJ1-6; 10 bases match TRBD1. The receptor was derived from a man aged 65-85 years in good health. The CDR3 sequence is CASSLRQGANNSPLHF. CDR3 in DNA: TGCGCCAGCAGCCTACGACAGGGGGCTAATAATTCACCCCTCCACTTT.